These 20 T cell receptor beta chains came from one sample sequenced in a study of blood T cell repertoires in COVID-19. Assay: immunoSEQ multiplex PCR; the TCRdb copy retains only in-frame clones and omits some. The data show fewer than 65,000 clones, with around four fifths seen just once and 3.5% to 4.5% held by the top ten. Material for sequencing was peripheral blood. The receptors were sampled from a man aged 60 to 75 with acute or convalescent COVID-19.

The chain employs TRBV5-5 and TRBJ1-6, with unresolved D. CDR1 and CDR2 from the germline V gene are SGHKS and YYEKEE (reference sequence). There are 14 residues in the CDR3. The V gene lost 0 bases and the J gene lost 7 bases, with 8 bases spanning the gap. The chain's CDR3 is CASSLETGNSPLHF. DNA for the CDR3: TGTGCCAGCAGCTTGGAAACGGGAAATTCACCCCTCCACTTT.

The chain combines TRBV29-1 with TRBJ2-1; 7 bases match TRBD1. CDR3 length equals 13 residues. Trimming at V came to 6 bases and at J to 4 bases, leaving 6 bases not matched to a gene. CDR1 is SQVTM and CDR2 is ANQGSEA in the germline V gene. CDR3 coding DNA: TGCAGCGTCGGGACAGTGAAGTACAATGAGCAGTTCTTC. This translates into CSVGTVKYNEQFF.

The chain is built from TRBV19 and TRBJ1-5, with 9 bases identical to TRBD1. This CDR3 is built from 13 residues. Looked up from germline, CDR1 is LNHDA and CDR2 is SQIVND (reference sequence). J lost 7 bases, V lost 7 bases, and 5 bases had no gene match. CDR3 loop: CASKDRGDQPQHF. Written as DNA, the CDR3 is TGTGCCAGTAAGGACAGGGGCGACCAGCCCCAGCATTTT.

The rearrangement joins TRBV4-1 to TRBJ2-7; D unresolved. Deletions cut 0 bases from V and 2 bases from J, with 8 bases between. Germline assignment: CDR1 MGHRA and CDR2 YSYEKL. CDR3 size: 14 residues. The DNA for the CDR3 is TGCGCCAGCAGCCAAGAGTTCAGGCCCTACGAGCAGTACTTC. Encoded protein: CASSQEFRPYEQYF.

J is TRBJ1-1 and V is TRBV7-9, with D uncertain. Between the trimmed V and J ends, which lost 4 bases and 9 bases, there was a span of 12 bases. The CDR3 length is 12 residues. CDR1 is SEHNR and CDR2 is FQNEAQ in the germline V gene (reference sequence). In nucleotides, the CDR3 is TGTGCCAGCAGCTCTCCCCAGCGACAAGCTTTCTTT. This codes for CASSSPQRQAFF. Variable domain in full (rest from reference TRBV7-9 and TRBJ1-1): DTGVSQNPRHKITKRGQNVTFRCDPISEHNRLYWYRQTLGQGPEFLTYFQNEAQLEKSRLLSDRFSAERPKGSFSTLEIQRTEQGDSAMYLCASSSPQRQAFFGQGTRLTVV.

This clone showed up just once. The CDR3: CASTPDRGFHEQYF. The CDR3 bases are TGTGCCAGCACCCCTGACAGGGGGTTCCACGAGCAGTACTTC. The chain uses TRBV5-6 and TRBJ2-7, with 9 bases matching TRBD1. Per germline, CDR1 SGHDT and CDR2 YYEEEE. The CDR3 covers 14 residues. The V and J ends lost 6 bases and 5 bases, in that order; junction bases with no gene match: 9.

V is TRBV5-8 and J is TRBJ2-3; 10 nucleotides align to TRBD2. There are 16 residues in the CDR3. The germline CDR1 and CDR2 sequences are SGHTS and YDEGEE. Trimming removed 3 bases from V and 5 bases from J; junction bases left unmatched: 9. The DNA for the CDR3 is TGTGCCAGCAGCTACAAAGCGGGGGGGCCGAGAGATACGCAGTATTTT. This gives the protein CASSYKAGGPRDTQYF.

This clone has only a few counts. This chain's CDR3 is CASRAEGQSNEKLFF. The DNA of the CDR3 is TGTGCCAGCAGGGCCGAAGGACAGTCCAATGAAAAACTGTTTTTT. The chain carries TRBV2 and TRBJ1-4, with D maybe TRBD1 (6 bases). V was shortened by 6 bases and J by 5 bases, with 16 bases between the two germline ends. This CDR3 comprises 15 residues. CDR1 is SNHLY, CDR2 FYNNEI, per germline.

For the CDR3, the DNA is TGCGCCAGCGTCTTAGCGGGGGGTCATAATGAGCAGTTCTTC. Protein product: CASVLAGGHNEQFF. The chain couples TRBV5-1 to TRBJ2-1, with TRBD2 identical over 10 bases. Losses at the gene ends were 7 bases for V and 7 bases for J; bases not matched to a gene: 8. Germline V CDR1 and CDR2: SGHRS, YFSETQ. The CDR3 totals 14 residues. Combining the CDR3 with reference TRBV5-1 and TRBJ2-1 gives the whole variable domain KAGVTQTPRYLIKTRGQQVTLSCSPISGHRSVSWYQQTPGQGLQFLFEYFSETQRNKGNFPGRFSGRQFSNSRSEMNVSTLELGDSALYLCASVLAGGHNEQFFGPGTRLTVL.

The V call is TRBV7-8, the J call TRBJ1-6; D is undetermined. Germline V gives CDR1 SGHVS, CDR2 FQNEAQ. The V and J ends lost 7 bases and 10 bases respectively, with 14 bases between them. The CDR3 totals 13 residues. For the CDR3, the DNA is TGTGCCAGCACGGATATTCCGGGATCACCCCTCCACTTT. It translates to CASTDIPGSPLHF.

The CDR3 DNA reads as TGCAGCGTATTTAGGGGGGAGCAGTACTTC. Translating it yields CSVFRGEQYF. V usage is TRBV29-1 and J usage is TRBJ2-7; tentative D call: TRBD1 (6 bases). The CDR3 contains 10 residues. Germline CDR1 is SQVTM and CDR2 is ANQGSEA. The V end was cut by 6 bases, the J end by 7 bases, with 10 bases between.

This chain joins TRBV6-5 and TRBJ2-5; 7 bases are shared with TRBD1. V shed 6 bases and J 3 bases; nucleotides not matched to a gene: 4. CDR1 and CDR2 from the germline V gene are MNHEY and SVGAGI. CDR3 size: 13 residues. The CDR3, as DNA: TGTGCCAGCAGCCGACAGGGAAAAGAGACCCAGTACTTC. It codes for CASSRQGKETQYF.

The chain joins TRBV2 to TRBJ1-4; D remains ambiguous. CDR3 length: 12 residues. Germline assignment: CDR1 SNHLY and CDR2 FYNNEI. Trimming pared 8 bases from V and 7 bases from J, leaving 11 bases between. As DNA, the CDR3 is TGTGCCAGCTCACTACACGGTGAAAAACTGTTTTTT. Translating it yields CASSLHGEKLFF. The full variable domain, its missing parts supplied by reference TRBV2 and TRBJ1-4, is EPEVTQTPSHQVTQMGQEVILRCVPISNHLYFYWYRQILGQKVEFLVSFYNNEISEKSEIFDDQFSVERPDGSNFTLKIRSTKLEDSAMYFCASSLHGEKLFFGSGTQLSVL.

This chain connects TRBV10-3 to TRBJ2-5; 8 nucleotides match TRBD1. V lost 7 bases, J lost 4 bases, and 11 bases stayed unmatched. Germline V lookup: CDR1 ENHRY, CDR2 SYGVKD. This CDR3 is built from 15 residues. CDR3 nucleotide sequence: TGTGCCATCAAAAAGACAGGGGAGCAGCGAGAGACCCAGTACTTC. Translating gives CAIKKTGEQRETQYF.

This clone has a handful of counts. The V gene is TRBV6-7, the J gene TRBJ2-1, with D possibly being TRBD2 (5 bases). TRBV6-7 qualifies as an ORF whose function is uncertain. V gave up 0 bases and J gave up 4 bases, with 13 bases separating them. This CDR3 is built from 16 residues. CDR3 DNA sequence: TGTGCCAGCAGTTACTCTATCGAGCGGTCATACAATGAGCAGTTCTTC. Translating gives CASSYSIERSYNEQFF.

The gene calls are TRBV21-1 and TRBJ2-2; the table names TRBD2, a call not compared with the DNA. TRBV21-1 is given as a pseudogene. The CDR3 is 15 amino acids. The CDR3: CASSTGGPNTGELFF. The DNA for the CDR3 is TGTGCCAGCAGCACGGGGGGCCCGAACACCGGGGAGCTGTTTTTT.

The chain uses TRBV6-5 and TRBJ1-1; 12 nucleotides match TRBD1. The CDR3 runs 14 residues. V was pared by 7 bases and J by 5 bases, with 5 bases of the junction left unmatched. The V gene's germline CDR1 is MNHEY and CDR2 SVGAGI. CDR3: CASMGDRGQTEAFF. The CDR3, as DNA: TGTGCCAGCATGGGGGACAGGGGGCAGACTGAAGCTTTCTTT.

This chain connects TRBV12-3 or TRBV12-4 to TRBJ1-3; D remains ambiguous. The CDR3 runs 13 residues. Trimming took 3 bases from V and 0 from J, leaving 3 bases between them. CDR3 in DNA: TGTGCCAGCAGTTTCAGCTCTGGAAACACCATATATTTT. This encodes CASSFSSGNTIYF.

The CDR3: CASRTSGGPQETQYF. DNA for the CDR3: TGTGCCAGCAGAACTAGCGGGGGTCCCCAAGAGACCCAGTACTTC. This rearrangement joins TRBV2 to TRBJ2-5; TRBD2 aligns across 11 bases. CDR1 SNHLY and CDR2 FYNNEI come from the germline V gene. The V gene end was trimmed by 6 bases and the J gene end by 1 base; junction bases not matched to a gene: 4. There are 15 residues in the CDR3.

The rearrangement links TRBV9 to TRBJ2-5; D may be TRBD1 (8 bases). Germline V gene lookup returns CDR1 SGDLS and CDR2 YYNGEE. CDR3 length: 14 residues. V shed 2 bases and J shed 5 bases, with 13 bases lying between them. Here the CDR3 reads CASSVTGGVETQYF. For the CDR3, the DNA is TGTGCCAGCAGCGTCACAGGGGGGGTGGAGACCCAGTACTTC.